This T cell receptor (beta chain) is drawn from a study of T cells in Graves' hyperthyroidism and ophthalmopathy. What was amplified from RNA transcripts were TCR beta CDR3 regions. A set of HTBI primers served as the primers for a first-round RT-PCR of the TCR CDR3. TCRdb reprocessed the multiplex PCR reads via MiXCR and lists one record per CDR3 protein. The sample yields a few hundred thousand distinct CDR3 sequences, around 20% seen once. The clonotype comes from a woman in her fifties or sixties with Graves' hyperthyroidism. The sample taken for sequencing was blood.

The CDR3 coding sequence is TGTGCCAGTACTACGACGGTGGGCTATGGCTACACCTTC. Translating gives CASTTTVGYGYTF. V gene TRBV19 combines with J gene TRBJ1-2; no clear D gene. In germline, CDR1 is LNHDA, CDR2 SQIVND (reference sequence). V lost 7 bases to trimming and J lost 4 bases, with 13 bases between them. The CDR3 has 13 residues.